Below, 23 T cell receptor beta chains from the same sample are listed, as sequenced in a study of T cells in Graves' hyperthyroidism and ophthalmopathy. Researchers took RNA transcripts and amplified the TCR beta CDR3 regions from them. The HTBI primer set served for first-round RT-PCR of the TCR CDR3. TCRdb reprocessed the multiplex PCR reads with MiXCR, giving one entry per CDR3 protein. This sample has 300,000 to 400,000 distinct CDR3 sequences; roughly 21% occur once, and the top ten carry less than 65%. Sequencing input: blood. These receptors were taken from a woman between 45 and 60 years old with Graves' hyperthyroidism.

The chain uses TRBV25-1 and TRBJ1-3; D remains unclear. The CDR3 is 17 amino acids. Germline values: CDR1 MGHDK, CDR2 SYGVNS. V was clipped by 0 bases and J by 0 bases, with 12 bases between them. CDR3 residues: CASSEYRPGSSGNTIYF. In DNA, the CDR3 is TGTGCCAGCAGTGAATATCGACCGGGGAGCTCTGGAAACACCATATATTTT.

This clonotype has only one observation. The chain employs TRBV12-3 or TRBV12-4 and TRBJ2-3; TRBD2 aligns across 11 bases. With 7 bases clipped from V and 7 bases from J, the junction kept 4 bases outside the gene matches. The CDR3 runs 13 residues. CDR3: CASMIAGGHTQYF. The CDR3 coding sequence is TGTGCCAGCATGATAGCGGGGGGGCATACGCAGTATTTT.

This clonotype was found many times. The chain uses TRBV20-1 and TRBJ1-2, with D tentatively TRBD1 (6 bases). CDR1 is DFQATT and CDR2 is SNEGSKA in the germline V gene (reference sequence). The CDR3 consists of 13 residues. V was clipped by 0 bases and J by 7 bases, with 12 bases between them. The CDR3, as DNA: TGCAGTGCTAGAGAATACGGGGGGCCTGGCTACACCTTC. It is translated as CSAREYGGPGYTF.

The chain links TRBV28 to TRBJ2-7; 8 positions agree with TRBD1. The CDR3 extends over 14 amino acids. The V segment lost 6 bases and the J segment 3 bases; nucleotides outside the gene matches: 7. The germline CDR1 and CDR2 sequences are MDHEN and SYDVKM. The CDR3 reads CASSGDRLVYEQYF. As DNA, the CDR3 is TGTGCCAGCAGCGGGGACAGGTTAGTCTACGAGCAGTACTTC.

The V and J genes are TRBV11-2 and TRBJ2-3; 7 positions agree with TRBD2. V was clipped by 1 base and J by 0 bases; unmatched bases: 4. CDR3 size: 16 residues. From germline, CDR1 is SGHAT and CDR2 FQNNGV. The CDR3 reads CASSLALAVSTDTQYF. As DNA, the CDR3 is TGTGCCAGCAGCTTAGCGCTAGCGGTTAGCACAGATACGCAGTATTTT.

This clonotype was seen repeatedly, ten times or more. The rearrangement joins TRBV30 to TRBJ1-4; D not certain. This CDR3 has 11 residues. In germline, CDR1 is GTSNPN, CDR2 SVGIG (reference sequence). With 4 bases removed from V and 8 bases from J, the gap between germline ends came to 8 bases. The CDR3 protein is CAWTVGEKLFF. In nucleotides, the CDR3 is TGTGCCTGGACTGTAGGCGAAAAACTGTTTTTT.

The rearrangement uses TRBV10-3 and TRBJ2-7; D is perhaps TRBD2 (6 bases). The V end lost 0 bases, the J end lost 3 bases, and 12 bases lay between the germline ends. The germline gives CDR1 ENHRY, CDR2 SYGVKD. The CDR3 is 15 amino acids. DNA of the CDR3: TGTGCCATCAGTGAGTCGTTGGGACTCTTCTACGAGCAGTACTTC. It specifies CAISESLGLFYEQYF.

At least ten counts were recorded for this clonotype. The chain carries TRBV5-6 and TRBJ1-1; D is unclear. Germline CDR1 reads SGHDT; CDR2 reads YYEEEE. The CDR3 length is 13 residues. Trimming removed 4 bases from V and 4 bases from J, with 11 bases in between. CDR3 in amino acids: CASSGKAGTEAFF. The DNA for the CDR3 is TGTGCCAGCAGCGGAAAGGCGGGCACTGAAGCTTTCTTT.

In this sample, this clonotype turned up many times. CDR3 sequence: CASSLLGPSYNEQFF. In DNA, the CDR3 is TGCGCCAGCAGCTTGTTAGGGCCCTCCTACAATGAGCAGTTCTTC. V and J are TRBV5-1 and TRBJ2-1; D gene ambiguous. The CDR3 is 15 residues long. Germline V lookup: CDR1 SGHRS, CDR2 YFSETQ. Trimming stripped 1 base from V and 0 bases from J, with 8 bases between.

This clonotype was seen at least ten times. The V gene is TRBV28, the J gene TRBJ2-7; D may be TRBD2 (5 bases). Trimming shortened V by 5 bases and J by 3 bases, and 14 bases separated the two germline ends. The CDR3 spans 14 residues. The germline CDR1 and CDR2 sequences are MDHEN and SYDVKM. The CDR3 here is CASSPRRADYEQYF. In DNA, the CDR3 is TGTGCCAGCAGTCCCCGGCGGGCAGACTACGAGCAGTACTTC.

This clonotype was detected many times. This chain links TRBV28 with TRBJ1-5; D is ambiguous. Looked up from germline, CDR1 is MDHEN and CDR2 is SYDVKM. The CDR3 consists of 15 residues. Trimming shortened V by 7 bases and J by 1 base, and 14 bases separated the two germline ends. This CDR3 is CASTRQLLSNQPQHF. CDR3 sequence (DNA): TGTGCCAGCACGCGGCAGCTCCTGAGCAATCAGCCCCAGCATTTT.

This clonotype was seen ten or more times. The chain joins TRBV6-1 to TRBJ2-3; D is perhaps TRBD2 (6 bases). Germline V gene data show CDR1 as MNHNS and CDR2 as SASEGT. V dropped 0 bases and J dropped 8 bases, with 15 bases sitting between them. This CDR3 spans 15 amino acids. CDR3 sequence: CASSEAGGTFGTQYF. CDR3 sequence (DNA): TGTGCCAGCAGTGAAGCCGGAGGGACGTTCGGTACGCAGTATTTT.

The rearrangement links TRBV9 to TRBJ2-4; weak D call: TRBD2 (6 bases). The germline V and J ends were trimmed by 4 bases and 1 base, with 15 bases remaining between them. This CDR3 comprises 16 residues. Germline-derived CDR1 and CDR2 are SGDLS and YYNGEE. CDR3 region: CASSIDILAAKNIQYF. In DNA form, the CDR3 reads TGTGCCAGCAGCATCGACATACTAGCCGCCAAAAACATTCAGTACTTC.

This sequence joins TRBV28 and TRBJ2-2; tentative D call: TRBD2 (5 bases). CDR1 is MDHEN and CDR2 is SYDVKM in the germline V gene. Trimming stripped 6 bases from V and 7 bases from J, with 12 bases between. The CDR3 is 13 residues long. In DNA, the CDR3 is TGTGCCAGCAGCCAAACTAGGCACGGGGAGCTGTTTTTT. It is translated as CASSQTRHGELFF. Using reference TRBV28 and TRBJ2-2 for the parts outside the CDR3, the full variable domain is DVKVTQSSRYLVKRTGEKVFLECVQDMDHENMFWYRQDPGLGLRLIYFSYDVKMKEKGDIPEGYSVSREKKERFSLILESASTNQTSMYLCASSQTRHGELFFGEGSRLTVL.

This clonotype was counted only a few times. J is TRBJ1-6 and V is TRBV7-9; a weak D match, TRBD1 (6 bases). Trimming removed 4 bases from V and 8 bases from J, with 24 bases in between. Per germline, CDR1 SEHNR and CDR2 FQNEAQ (reference sequence). The CDR3 is 18 amino acids. This chain's CDR3 is CASSSVQGYTSSDSPLHF. Here the CDR3 DNA reads TGTGCCAGCAGCTCGGTACAGGGATACACCAGCAGTGATTCACCCCTCCACTTT.

The chain couples TRBV5-1 to TRBJ2-1, with D possibly matching TRBD1 (6 bases). The germline V gene has CDR1 SGHRS and CDR2 YFSETQ. This CDR3 contains 15 residues. V gave up 3 bases and J gave up 2 bases, with 12 bases separating them. CDR3 sequence reads: CASSWRTDTYNEQFF. DNA of the CDR3: TGCGCCAGCAGCTGGAGGACAGATACCTACAATGAGCAGTTCTTC.

This clonotype was recorded at least ten times. J is TRBJ2-2 and V is TRBV20-1; D possibly corresponds to TRBD1 (6 bases). The CDR3 runs 16 residues. Germline lookup yields CDR1 DFQATT and CDR2 SNEGSKA (reference sequence). V shed 6 bases and J shed 1 base, with 18 bases lying between them. The CDR3 here is CSAPRGGRENTGELFF. DNA of the CDR3: TGCAGTGCCCCCAGAGGGGGACGGGAGAACACCGGGGAGCTGTTTTTT.

CDR3 amino acids: CASTLKGEQFF. The CDR3 coding sequence is TGTGCCAGTACCCTAAAGGGTGAGCAGTTCTTC. V gene TRBV19 combines with J gene TRBJ2-1; D is undetermined. Germline values: CDR1 LNHDA, CDR2 SQIVND (reference sequence). V lost 7 bases to trimming and J lost 9 bases, with 10 bases between them. This CDR3 comprises 11 residues.

The table lists this clonotype with many counts. The rearrangement links TRBV28 to TRBJ2-7; D is possibly TRBD1 (5 bases). The CDR3 runs to 15 residues. Germline assignment: CDR1 MDHEN and CDR2 SYDVKM. V gave up 2 bases and J gave up 5 bases, with 16 bases separating them. For the CDR3, the DNA is TGTGCCAGCAGTTTAATTCGCCAGGGCAATGACGAGCAGTACTTC. Translating gives CASSLIRQGNDEQYF.

This clonotype was observed at least ten times. The chain links TRBV5-5 to TRBJ1-2; D is unresolved. The V end was cut by 5 bases, the J end by 5 bases, with 22 bases between. This CDR3 comprises 16 residues. The germline V gene encodes CDR1 SGHKS and CDR2 YYEKEE (reference sequence). The CDR3 DNA is TGTGCCAGCAGTCGAAGAGAAGGCGCTGGCTTTTATGGCTACACCTTC. This gives the protein CASSRREGAGFYGYTF.

This clonotype was seen repeatedly, ten times or more. This chain links TRBV18 with TRBJ2-1, with a tentative D call TRBD1 (6 bases). The length of the CDR3 is 14 residues. Trimming shortened V by 3 bases and J by 10 bases, and 16 bases separated the two germline ends. The germline CDR1 and CDR2 sequences are KGHSH and LQKENI. CDR3 coding DNA: TGTGCCAGCTCACCCGGCGGAGACAGGCAAGAGCAGTTCTTC. It translates to CASSPGGDRQEQFF. Drawing the rest from reference TRBV18 and TRBJ2-1, the complete variable domain is NAGVMQNPRHLVRRRGQEARLRCSPMKGHSHVYWYRQLPEEGLKFMVYLQKENIIDESGMPKERFSAEFPKEGPSILRIQQVVRGDSAAYFCASSPGGDRQEQFFGPGTRLTVL.

This clonotype was counted a few times. The rearrangement uses TRBV11-2 and TRBJ1-1; D call uncertain. This CDR3 contains 15 residues. Trimming took off 5 bases at V and 6 bases at J, with 19 bases between the two ends. The germline V gene has CDR1 SGHAT and CDR2 FQNNGV. This chain's CDR3 is CASSPLTGVRAEAFF. The CDR3 DNA reads TGTGCCAGCAGCCCTCTGACCGGGGTTAGGGCTGAAGCTTTCTTT.

J is TRBJ1-2 and V is TRBV7-6; the match to TRBD1 covers 9 bases. This CDR3 is built from 14 residues. J was trimmed by 7 bases and V by 4 bases; bases with no gene match: 7. Germline values: CDR1 SGHVS, CDR2 FNYEAQ. The CDR3 reads CASSSTGGAGGYTF. Written as DNA, the CDR3 is TGTGCCAGCAGCTCTACAGGGGGCGCCGGTGGCTACACCTTC.